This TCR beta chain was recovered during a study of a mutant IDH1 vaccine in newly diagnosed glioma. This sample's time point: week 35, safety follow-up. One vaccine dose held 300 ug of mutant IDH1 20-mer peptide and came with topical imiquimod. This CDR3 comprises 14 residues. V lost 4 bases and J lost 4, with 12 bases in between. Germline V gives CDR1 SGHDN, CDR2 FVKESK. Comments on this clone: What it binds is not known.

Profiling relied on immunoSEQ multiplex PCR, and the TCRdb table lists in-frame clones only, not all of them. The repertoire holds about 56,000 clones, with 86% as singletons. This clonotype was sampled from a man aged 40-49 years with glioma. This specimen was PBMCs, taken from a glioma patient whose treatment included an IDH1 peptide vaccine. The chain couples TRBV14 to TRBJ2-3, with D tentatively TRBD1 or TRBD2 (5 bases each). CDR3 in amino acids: CASSPDLGADTQYF. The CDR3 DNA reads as TGTGCCAGCAGCCCAGACTTGGGGGCAGATACGCAGTATTTT.